The 22 T cell receptor beta chains listed next were all sequenced from one sample in a study of shared clonotypes between healthy human individuals. Only in-frame clones appear in the TCRdb table, and some are missing; sequencing was by immunoSEQ multiplex PCR. The sample lists 550,000 to 850,000 clones, over 65% occurring once. Sequencing used memory CD4+ T cells sorted from blood. Indicated subset: CD45RA-negative fraction. The receptors derive from a woman in her 30s in good health.

The chain joins TRBV27 to TRBJ2-1; D is unresolved. The CDR3 covers 15 residues. V lost 3 bases to trimming and J lost 8 bases, with 17 bases between them. The germline gives CDR1 MNHEY, CDR2 SMNVEV (reference sequence). Here the CDR3 DNA reads TGTGCCAGCAGTTTTTCACCCGCTGATAGCTATGAGCAGTTCTTC. Translation gives CASSFSPADSYEQFF.

The chain uses TRBV15 and TRBJ2-3; 8 bases map to TRBD2. Germline V gene lookup returns CDR1 LNHNV and CDR2 YYDKDF (reference sequence). The junction had 16 bases not matched to a gene; V was cut back by 8 bases and J by 3 bases. The length of the CDR3 is 17 residues. As DNA, the CDR3 is TGTGCCACCGATGTGGGGAGCGGGAGTGGTGGGACAGATACGCAGTATTTT. Translated, it gives CATDVGSGSGGTDTQYF.

Comment on this clone: The same CDR3 also results from other DNA sequences found in this sample. The DNA of the CDR3 is TGCGCCAGCAGCTTGGGCGGGAGTTACAATGAGCAGTTCTTC. Its translation: CASSLGGSYNEQFF. The gene calls are TRBV5-1 and TRBJ2-1, with 7 bases lining up with TRBD2. The CDR3 has 14 residues. Germline loops: CDR1 SGHRS, CDR2 YFSETQ. With V trimmed by 0 bases and J by 4 bases, 1 base remained unmatched.

The chain couples TRBV7-6 to TRBJ1-2; the D gene is possibly TRBD1 (5 bases). V lost 0 bases and J lost 7, with 18 bases in between. Looked up from germline, CDR1 is SGHVS and CDR2 is FNYEAQ. The CDR3 is made up of 16 amino acids. In DNA form, the CDR3 reads TGTGCCAGCAGCTTAGCAGCCCCCGGGCAGGGAACTGGCTACACCTTC. Its protein is CASSLAAPGQGTGYTF. The whole variable domain, filled in from reference TRBV7-6 and TRBJ1-2, reads GAGVSQSPRYKVTKRGQDVALRCDPISGHVSLYWYRQALGQGPEFLTYFNYEAQQDKSGLPNDRFSAERPEGSISTLTIQRTEQRDSAMYRCASSLAAPGQGTGYTFGSGTRLTVV.

The genes are TRBV10-3 and TRBJ1-1; weak D call: TRBD1 (5 bases). The CDR3 has 12 amino acids. The V gene lost 10 bases and the J gene lost 8 bases, with 17 bases spanning the gap. Germline V gene sequence: CDR1 ENHRY, CDR2 SYGVKD. The CDR3 spells CATESGDGEAFF. DNA of the CDR3: TGTGCCACCGAAAGCGGGGACGGAGAAGCTTTCTTT.

The J gene is TRBJ2-1, the V gene TRBV19, with no clear D. Between the trimmed V and J ends, which lost 6 bases and 0 bases, there was a span of 12 bases. The CDR3 length is 15 residues. Germline lookup yields CDR1 LNHDA and CDR2 SQIVND (reference sequence). CDR3 region: CASRSRFSSYNEQFF. The DNA of the CDR3 is TGTGCCAGTAGGTCCCGATTCAGCTCCTACAATGAGCAGTTCTTC.

The chain employs TRBV5-6 and TRBJ2-4; D perhaps matches TRBD1 (6 bases). CDR1 and CDR2 from the germline V gene are SGHDT and YYEEEE. The V end lost 3 bases, the J end lost 6 bases, and 13 bases lay between the germline ends. The length of the CDR3 is 14 residues. CDR3 sequence: CASSSLTGPNIQYF. The CDR3 coding sequence is TGTGCCAGCAGCTCGTTGACAGGCCCAAACATTCAGTACTTC.

This chain uses TRBV28 with TRBJ1-1; D is ambiguous. The CDR3 has 10 residues. Trimming took off 8 bases at V and 5 bases at J, with 6 bases between the two ends. The germline V gene encodes CDR1 MDHEN and CDR2 SYDVKM. The CDR3 loop is CASEDTEAFF. The CDR3 bases are TGTGCCAGCGAGGATACTGAAGCTTTCTTT.

This chain joins TRBV13 and TRBJ2-1, with TRBD2 matching 7 bases. The CDR3 sequence is 15 residues long. Per the germline V gene, CDR1 is PRHDT and CDR2 is FYEKMQ (reference sequence). Trimming at V came to 0 bases and at J to 4 bases, leaving 3 bases not matched to a gene. As DNA, the CDR3 is TGTGCCAGCAGCTTAGGACTAGCGTCGTACAATGAGCAGTTCTTC. It specifies CASSLGLASYNEQFF.

This chain links TRBV7-8 with TRBJ2-1, with 12 bases aligning to TRBD2. The CDR3 has 19 residues. Germline lookup yields CDR1 SGHVS and CDR2 FQNEAQ. V gave up 1 base and J gave up 4 bases; unmatched junction bases: 11. The CDR3 DNA reads TGTGCCAGCAGCTTAGTAGCGCGAGGACTAGCGGGAACGTACAATGAGCAGTTCTTC. The encoded protein is CASSLVARGLAGTYNEQFF.

This rearrangement joins TRBV28 to TRBJ2-1, with D maybe TRBD1 (5 bases). The CDR3 is 15 residues long. In germline, CDR1 is MDHEN, CDR2 SYDVKM. With 3 bases removed from V and 7 bases from J, the gap between germline ends came to 16 bases. For the CDR3, the DNA is TGTGCCAGCAGTTTCGGGCAGGGCTGGGGTAATGAGCAGTTCTTC. Translated: CASSFGQGWGNEQFF. Combining the CDR3 with reference TRBV28 and TRBJ2-1 gives the whole variable domain DVKVTQSSRYLVKRTGEKVFLECVQDMDHENMFWYRQDPGLGLRLIYFSYDVKMKEKGDIPEGYSVSREKKERFSLILESASTNQTSMYLCASSFGQGWGNEQFFGPGTRLTVL.

This sequence joins TRBV10-2 and TRBJ2-5, with TRBD1 matching over 9 bases. The CDR3 covers 17 residues. Per the germline V gene, CDR1 is WSHSY and CDR2 is SAAADI. The V segment lost 2 bases and the J segment 5 bases; nucleotides outside the gene matches: 12. The CDR3 coding sequence is TGCGCCAGCAGTGAGACAGGGGGCAGACCTAAAACGGAGACCCAGTACTTC. Amino acid sequence: CASSETGGRPKTETQYF.

This chain uses TRBV5-6 with TRBJ2-7, with D possibly being TRBD1 (5 bases). Germline CDR1 and CDR2: SGHDT and YYEEEE. The V end was cut by 1 base, the J end by 5 bases, with 10 bases between. The CDR3 runs to 13 residues. CDR3: CASSLNRKHEQYF. CDR3 in DNA: TGTGCCAGCAGCTTGAACAGGAAGCACGAGCAGTACTTC.

The V call is TRBV25-1, the J call TRBJ2-5; D unclear. CDR3 size: 14 residues. CDR1 and CDR2 (germline): MGHDK, SYGVNS. Deletions cut 4 bases from V and 2 bases from J, with 11 bases between. In nucleotides, the CDR3 is TGTGCCAGCAGTGTGGCTCGCGATCAAGAGACCCAGTACTTC. This translates into CASSVARDQETQYF.

The rearrangement uses TRBV29-1 and TRBJ1-1; no firm D call. The CDR3 spans 14 residues. Trimming removed 1 base at V and 1 base at J, with 10 bases between. CDR1 is SQVTM, CDR2 ANQGSEA, per germline. CDR3 sequence: CSVEVHPQNTEAFF. The CDR3 DNA is TGCAGCGTTGAAGTTCATCCCCAGAACACTGAAGCTTTCTTT. Full variable domain (outside the CDR3, taken from reference TRBV29-1 and TRBJ1-1): SAVISQKPSRDICQRGTSLTIQCQVDSQVTMMFWYRQQPGQSLTLIATANQGSEATYESGFVIDKFPISRPNLTFSTLTVSNMSPEDSSIYLCSVEVHPQNTEAFFGQGTRLTVV.

This chain uses TRBV27 with TRBJ2-2; the D is unclear. V was pared by 7 bases and J by 1 base, with 16 bases between. The CDR3 loop spans 16 amino acids. From germline, CDR1 is MNHEY and CDR2 SMNVEV (reference sequence). The CDR3 spells CASNPLGRMNTGELFF. As DNA, the CDR3 is TGTGCCAGCAACCCCCTGGGCAGGATGAACACCGGGGAGCTGTTTTTT.

V usage is TRBV9 and J usage is TRBJ2-7; 7 bases fit TRBD2. J gave up 2 bases and V 1 base, and 3 bases lay outside the gene matches. Germline assignment: CDR1 SGDLS and CDR2 YYNGEE. This CDR3 contains 14 residues. This CDR3 reads CASSVTSAAYEQYF. In DNA form, the CDR3 reads TGTGCCAGCAGCGTAACTAGCGCCGCCTACGAGCAGTACTTC.

This chain links TRBV19 with TRBJ1-1, with D perhaps TRBD1 (6 bases). Between the trimmed V and J ends, which lost 7 bases and 1 base, there was a span of 13 bases. The CDR3 consists of 14 residues. Germline values: CDR1 LNHDA, CDR2 SQIVND (reference sequence). The CDR3 region is CASTPGHQNTEAFF. The CDR3 DNA reads as TGTGCCAGTACCCCGGGACATCAGAACACTGAAGCTTTCTTT.

The rearrangement joins TRBV6-5 to TRBJ1-4, with D possibly TRBD1 on 6 matching bases. The V gene lost 0 bases and the J gene lost 5 bases, with 13 bases spanning the gap. The CDR3 consists of 16 residues. Germline CDR1 and CDR2: MNHEY and SVGAGI. CDR3 sequence (DNA): TGTGCCAGCAGTTACTCGACAGGTGGACGGAATGAAAAACTGTTTTTT. Its protein is CASSYSTGGRNEKLFF.

The rearrangement joins TRBV7-2 to TRBJ2-1; the match to TRBD2 covers 10 bases. The V gene end was trimmed by 5 bases and the J gene end by 3 bases; junction bases not matched to a gene: 4. The CDR3 has 15 residues. Per germline, CDR1 SGHTA and CDR2 FQGNSA. DNA for the CDR3: TGTGCCAGCAGCCCCACTAGCGGGAACTACAATGAGCAGTTCTTC. It translates to CASSPTSGNYNEQFF.

Points on this clone: In the same sample, other DNA sequences code for this CDR3. The rearrangement uses TRBV18 and TRBJ2-7, with 9 nucleotides matching TRBD1. CDR3 length: 15 amino acids. From germline, CDR1 is KGHSH and CDR2 LQKENI. The V and J ends lost 3 bases and 1 base, in that order; junction bases with no gene match: 4. The CDR3 region is CASSPGQGGSYEQYF. CDR3 nucleotide sequence: TGTGCCAGCTCACCGGGACAGGGAGGATCCTACGAGCAGTACTTC. Full variable domain (remainder filled in from reference TRBV18 and TRBJ2-7): NAGVMQNPRHLVRRRGQEARLRCSPMKGHSHVYWYRQLPEEGLKFMVYLQKENIIDESGMPKERFSAEFPKEGPSILRIQQVVRGDSAAYFCASSPGQGGSYEQYFGPGTRLTVT.

J is TRBJ2-7 and V is TRBV6-5; 11 bases align to TRBD2. V gave up 6 bases and J gave up 1 base; unmatched junction bases: 5. Germline values: CDR1 MNHEY, CDR2 SVGAGI. This CDR3 comprises 15 residues. The CDR3 protein is CASSRGTSGSYEQYF. CDR3 DNA: TGTGCCAGCAGCAGGGGGACTAGCGGATCCTACGAGCAGTACTTC.